In this sample, the clone carrying this T cell receptor (beta chain) turned up a few times. The data originate from a study of cytotoxic CD8 clonotypes in ibrutinib-treated CLL. Study as a whole: Following treatment for a median 12 months, range 6 to 36, response samples were then taken.

Depths of 1 in 200,000 to 1 in 1 million T cells were the sequencing target. Sequencing used immunoSEQ multiplex PCR; TCRdb keeps in-frame clones, though not all of them. In the table there are roughly 45,000 clones, 50% to 80% of which are singletons. Trimming removed 6 bases at V and 8 bases at J, with 16 bases between. The CDR3 is 13 residues long. CDR1 and CDR2 (germline): SNHLY, FYNNEI. The rearrangement links TRBV2 to TRBJ1-2; a weak D match, TRBD1 (5 bases). This receptor was obtained from a human donor with chronic lymphocytic leukemia. Sequenced material: PBMCs, taken after 24 months of ibrutinib treatment. This chain's CDR3 is CASRADSTAGYTF. CDR3 coding DNA: TGTGCCAGCAGGGCCGACAGTACGGCAGGCTACACCTTC.